The 27 T cell receptor beta chains listed next were all sequenced from one sample in a study of T cells in Graves' hyperthyroidism and ophthalmopathy. Using RNA transcripts as the source, TCR beta CDR3 regions were amplified. The HTBI set primed first-round TCR CDR3 RT-PCR. TCRdb re-called the multiplex PCR reads through MiXCR, storing one row per CDR3 protein. The sample lists more than 500,000 distinct CDR3 sequences, 15% to 20% seen once, with around 4% in the top ten. Input material: blood. The receptors come from a young woman with Graves' hyperthyroidism.

The sample holds a few counts of this clonotype. The chain employs TRBV14 and TRBJ1-2; 9 nucleotides align to TRBD1. This CDR3 has 16 residues. Germline V gene data show CDR1 as SGHDN and CDR2 as FVKESK. The trim removed 1 base at V and 5 bases at J, leaving 8 bases unmatched. The chain's CDR3 is CASSQGGTGPFYGYTF. The DNA of the CDR3 is TGTGCCAGCAGCCAAGGGGGGACAGGGCCTTTTTATGGCTACACCTTC.

About this clonotype: A read error is likely, as this CDR3 ends without the conserved phenylalanine or tryptophan. V is TRBV7-2 and J is TRBJ1-5, with D uncertain. The V end was cut by 5 bases, the J end by 7 bases, with 3 bases between. The CDR3 covers 10 residues. Germline CDR1 SGHTA, CDR2 FQGNSA. The CDR3 is CASSPQPQHL. CDR3 DNA sequence: TGTGCCAGCAGCCCCCAGCCCCAGCATCTT.

In this sample, this clonotype turned up many times. V and J are TRBV6-2 or TRBV6-3 and TRBJ2-7; D tentatively reads TRBD1 or TRBD2 (5 bases each). The CDR3 extends over 13 amino acids. Trimming pared 7 bases from V and 4 bases from J, leaving 14 bases between. Per germline, CDR1 MNHEY and CDR2 SVGEGT. Here the CDR3 reads CASTSQGAYEQYF. The CDR3 DNA sequence: TGTGCCAGCACTTCCCAGGGAGCATACGAGCAGTACTTC.

This clonotype was seen a handful of times. The chain is built from TRBV4-1 and TRBJ2-7, with D possibly matching TRBD1 (6 bases). Per the germline V gene, CDR1 is MGHRA and CDR2 is YSYEKL. Trimming stripped 5 bases from V and 1 base from J, with 15 bases between. This CDR3 region has 15 residues. The CDR3 loop reads CASSSRTGTSYEQYF. The DNA of the CDR3 is TGCGCCAGCAGCTCGAGAACCGGGACATCCTACGAGCAGTACTTC.

This clonotype was recorded many times. The chain has TRBV12-3 or TRBV12-4 and TRBJ2-3; D perhaps matches TRBD1 (5 bases). V was clipped by 10 bases and J by 2 bases, with 13 bases between them. CDR3 length: 13 amino acids. The CDR3 coding sequence is TGTGCCATACTACCCAGGGCCACAGATACGCAGTATTTT. It encodes CAILPRATDTQYF.

This clonotype has more than one count but fewer than ten. The CDR3 spells CASSLAGGAPSSYEQYF. In DNA form, the CDR3 reads TGTGCCAGCAGCTTAGCGGGGGGAGCGCCCAGCTCCTACGAGCAGTACTTC. The chain employs TRBV7-9 and TRBJ2-7; TRBD2 is a possible D gene (6 bases). This CDR3 has 17 amino acids. CDR1 is SEHNR, CDR2 FQNEAQ, per germline (reference sequence). V was clipped by 0 bases and J by 0 bases, with 15 bases between them.

This clonotype was seen ten or more times. The chain employs TRBV20-1 and TRBJ2-5; tentative D call: TRBD1 (6 bases). From germline, CDR1 is DFQATT and CDR2 SNEGSKA (reference sequence). This CDR3 is 15 amino acids long. V was pared by 0 bases and J by 7 bases, with 18 bases between. The CDR3 DNA is TGCAGTGCTAGAGAGTCCAGGGGTGACCTAGGGACCCAGTACTTC. This encodes CSARESRGDLGTQYF.

This clonotype has more than one count but fewer than ten. The chain has TRBV4-3 and TRBJ1-3, with a possible D match to TRBD1 (6 bases). Between the trimmed V and J ends, which lost 0 bases and 2 bases, there was a span of 11 bases. CDR1 and CDR2 (germline): LGHNA, YSLEER. This CDR3 has 16 amino acids. CDR3 DNA sequence: TGCGCCAGCAGCCAAGATAGTACAGGGACTGGAAACACCATATATTTT. Its translation is CASSQDSTGTGNTIYF.

The sample holds many counts of this clonotype. The rearrangement links TRBV30 to TRBJ1-1; no definite D call. Trimming shortened V by 2 bases and J by 5 bases, and 12 bases separated the two germline ends. There are 13 residues in the CDR3. Germline lookup yields CDR1 GTSNPN and CDR2 SVGIG (reference sequence). The CDR3 region is CAWSIMVGTEAFF. In nucleotides, the CDR3 is TGTGCCTGGAGTATCATGGTTGGAACTGAAGCTTTCTTT.

This clonotype was seen ten or more times. The chain carries TRBV3-1 and TRBJ2-7, with 7 bases aligning to TRBD1. V lost 2 bases to trimming and J lost 6 bases; unmatched junction nucleotides: 7. CDR3 length equals 14 residues. The germline V gene encodes CDR1 LGHDT and CDR2 YNNKEL (reference sequence). CDR3 residues: CASSQYETGSEQYF. In DNA, the CDR3 is TGTGCCAGCAGCCAATATGAGACAGGGAGCGAGCAGTACTTC.

This clonotype has ten or more counts. This CDR3 is CASSRDRANTGELFF. For the CDR3, the DNA is TGTGCCAGCAGCCGGGACAGGGCAAACACCGGGGAGCTGTTTTTT. V and J are TRBV11-3 and TRBJ2-2, with TRBD1 matching over 9 bases. Germline values: CDR1 SGHNT, CDR2 YENEEA. With V trimmed by 5 bases and J by 2 bases, 3 bases remained unmatched. The CDR3 length is 15 residues.

This clonotype was counted many times. The chain has TRBV5-1 and TRBJ2-7; D possibly matches TRBD1 or TRBD2 (5 bases each). Germline CDR1 is SGHRS and CDR2 is YFSETQ. The CDR3 totals 16 residues. The V end lost 7 bases, the J end lost 5 bases, and 25 bases lay between the germline ends. CDR3: CASARDLEGSTNEQYF. As DNA, the CDR3 is TGCGCCAGCGCCAGGGACCTCGAAGGGTCGACAAACGAGCAGTACTTC.

This clonotype was picked up a small number of times. The gene calls are TRBV28 and TRBJ1-5; D not certain. V was cut by 5 bases and J by 5 bases, with 10 bases left in between. Germline assignment: CDR1 MDHEN and CDR2 SYDVKM. The CDR3 covers 13 residues. The CDR3 bases are TGTGCCAGCAGTCAAAGAACTGATCAGCCCCAGCATTTT. This encodes CASSQRTDQPQHF.

This clonotype was counted at least ten times. The chain employs TRBV7-2 and TRBJ2-7; 7 nucleotides agree with TRBD1. The CDR3 contains 13 residues. The germline V gene encodes CDR1 SGHTA and CDR2 FQGNSA. V lost 5 bases to trimming and J lost 6 bases; unmatched junction nucleotides: 7. Here the CDR3 reads CASSAETGREQYF. CDR3 nucleotides: TGTGCCAGCAGCGCGGAGACAGGGCGCGAGCAGTACTTC. The complete variable domain, with remaining parts taken from reference TRBV7-2 and TRBJ2-7, reads GAGVSQSPSNKVTEKGKDVELRCDPISGHTALYWYRQSLGQGLEFLIYFQGNSAPDKSGLPSDRFSAERTGGSVSTLTIQRTQQEDSAVYLCASSAETGREQYFGPGTRLTVT.

The chain carries TRBV29-1 and TRBJ2-7; D ambiguous. This CDR3 region has 11 residues. Trimming removed 8 bases at V and 3 bases at J, with 11 bases between. The V gene's germline CDR1 is SQVTM and CDR2 ANQGSEA. This CDR3 reads CSTRADYEQYF. The CDR3 DNA follows: TGCAGCACCCGGGCCGACTACGAGCAGTACTTC.

Concerning this clonotype itself: The junction departs from the called germline gene at one end, perhaps through a read error. The V and J genes are TRBV5-5 and TRBJ2-2; possible D gene TRBD2, 6 bases. CDR3 length: 14 residues. From germline, CDR1 is SGHKS and CDR2 YYEKEE (reference sequence). CDR3 region: CASSLVADTGKLFF. CDR3 bases: TGTGCCAGCAGCTTGGTAGCGGATACCGGGAAGCTGTTTTTT. The full variable domain, completed using reference TRBV5-5 and TRBJ2-2, is DAGVTQSPTHLIKTRGQQVTLRCSPISGHKSVSWYQQVLGQGPQFIFQYYEKEERGRGNFPDRFSARQFPNYSSELNVNALLLGDSALYLCASSLVADTGKLFFGEGSRLTVL.

The table lists this clonotype with many counts. The J gene is TRBJ2-7, the V gene TRBV20-1; tentatively, D is TRBD1 or TRBD2 (5 bases each). CDR3 size: 13 residues. Trimming left V 0 bases short and J 6 bases short, with 12 bases between. Per the germline V gene, CDR1 is DFQATT and CDR2 is SNEGSKA (reference sequence). In DNA form, the CDR3 reads TGCAGTGCTAGAGATCCTGGGGGATCCGAGCAGTACTTC. Translating gives CSARDPGGSEQYF.

The gene calls are TRBV5-5 and TRBJ2-4; 8 nucleotides align to TRBD1. V was pared by 4 bases and J by 5 bases, with 2 bases of the junction left unmatched. The germline V gene has CDR1 SGHKS and CDR2 YYEKEE (reference sequence). The CDR3 loop spans 13 amino acids. The CDR3 spells CASSPTGENIQYF. For the CDR3, the DNA is TGTGCCAGCAGCCCGACAGGGGAAAACATTCAGTACTTC. The full variable domain, completed using reference TRBV5-5 and TRBJ2-4, is DAGVTQSPTHLIKTRGQQVTLRCSPISGHKSVSWYQQVLGQGPQFIFQYYEKEERGRGNFPDRFSARQFPNYSSELNVNALLLGDSALYLCASSPTGENIQYFGAGTRLSVL.

This clonotype was detected ten times or more. The rearrangement joins TRBV27 to TRBJ2-3, with TRBD2 matching over 8 bases. Germline CDR1 reads MNHEY; CDR2 reads SMNVEV (reference sequence). This CDR3 region has 15 residues. V was clipped by 6 bases and J by 1 base; unmatched bases: 6. The CDR3 sequence is CASSVNSGGTDTQYF. The CDR3 DNA reads TGTGCCAGCAGCGTCAATAGCGGGGGCACAGATACGCAGTATTTT.

This clonotype was observed at least ten times. V usage is TRBV18 and J usage is TRBJ1-5; TRBD1 matches 9 bases. Germline CDR1 KGHSH, CDR2 LQKENI. The CDR3 has 15 residues. Losses at the gene ends were 3 bases for V and 5 bases for J; bases not matched to a gene: 5. CDR3 in amino acids: CASSPGTGTHQPQHF. The CDR3 DNA sequence: TGTGCCAGCTCACCGGGGACAGGGACCCATCAGCCCCAGCATTTT. Full variable domain (missing parts from reference TRBV18 and TRBJ1-5): NAGVMQNPRHLVRRRGQEARLRCSPMKGHSHVYWYRQLPEEGLKFMVYLQKENIIDESGMPKERFSAEFPKEGPSILRIQQVVRGDSAAYFCASSPGTGTHQPQHFGDGTRLSIL.

The DNA of the CDR3 is TGTGCCAGTAGTGCCCTCCGGGACGCCAGGCCCTACGAGCAGTACTTC. It specifies CASSALRDARPYEQYF. This rearrangement joins TRBV19 to TRBJ2-7; tentatively, D is TRBD1 or TRBD2 (5 bases each). The CDR3 consists of 16 residues. V lost 5 bases and J 2 bases, leaving 19 bases between the germline ends. Germline values: CDR1 LNHDA, CDR2 SQIVND (reference sequence).

Only a few counts were recorded for this clonotype. The J gene is TRBJ2-2, the V gene TRBV29-1; 7 nucleotides align to TRBD1. V lost 6 bases and J lost 1; bases outside the gene matches: 5. CDR3 length equals 14 residues. Per the germline V gene, CDR1 is SQVTM and CDR2 is ANQGSEA. The CDR3 region is CSVVDRRNTGELFF. The CDR3 DNA follows: TGCAGCGTGGTGGACAGGCGGAACACCGGGGAGCTGTTTTTT.

This clonotype was observed many times. The gene calls are TRBV20-1 and TRBJ2-3; 7 bases align to TRBD2. V was clipped by 0 bases and J by 4 bases; unmatched bases: 10. The CDR3 covers 16 residues. Germline CDR1 and CDR2: DFQATT and SNEGSKA (reference sequence). The CDR3 DNA reads as TGCAGTGCTAGAGATCTGGCGGGAGATAGGGCAGATACGCAGTATTTT. This sequence encodes CSARDLAGDRADTQYF.

The chain uses TRBV20-1 and TRBJ1-2; D gene uncertain. Trimming stripped 5 bases from V and 2 bases from J, with 9 bases between. Germline lookup yields CDR1 DFQATT and CDR2 SNEGSKA (reference sequence). The CDR3 has 12 amino acids. The CDR3 sequence is CSAPTKNYGYTF. CDR3 DNA: TGCAGTGCTCCGACAAAGAACTATGGCTACACCTTC.

A few counts support this clonotype. The chain combines TRBV10-3 with TRBJ1-6, with unresolved D. CDR3 length: 14 residues. Germline loops: CDR1 ENHRY, CDR2 SYGVKD. Trimming stripped 11 bases from V and 7 bases from J, with 18 bases between. The CDR3 sequence is CASRVGADNSPLHF. CDR3 in DNA: TGTGCCTCGCGCGTCGGCGCTGACAATTCACCCCTCCACTTT.

This clonotype was seen repeatedly, ten times or more. The chain links TRBV5-1 to TRBJ2-7; unclear D gene. The CDR3 has 15 residues. The ends were cut back, 1 base at V and 6 bases at J, with 17 bases in the middle. CDR1 is SGHRS and CDR2 is YFSETQ in the germline V gene. CDR3 loop: CASSLRFDGLGEQYF. CDR3 sequence (DNA): TGCGCCAGCAGCTTGAGGTTCGACGGATTGGGCGAGCAGTACTTC.

This clonotype turned up a few times. The gene calls are TRBV19 and TRBJ1-6, with TRBD1 matching 11 bases. The V gene's germline CDR1 is LNHDA and CDR2 SQIVND (reference sequence). With V trimmed by 10 bases and J by 8 bases, 4 bases remained unmatched. The CDR3 has 13 amino acids. Here the CDR3 DNA reads TGTGCCACAGAGGGACAGGGGGATTCACCCCTCCACTTT. Amino acids: CATEGQGDSPLHF. Full variable domain (rest looked up from reference TRBV19 and TRBJ1-6): DGGITQSPKYLFRKEGQNVTLSCEQNLNHDAMYWYRQDPGQGLRLIYYSQIVNDFQKGDIAEGYSVSREKKESFPLTVTSAQKNPTAFYLCATEGQGDSPLHFGNGTRLTVT.